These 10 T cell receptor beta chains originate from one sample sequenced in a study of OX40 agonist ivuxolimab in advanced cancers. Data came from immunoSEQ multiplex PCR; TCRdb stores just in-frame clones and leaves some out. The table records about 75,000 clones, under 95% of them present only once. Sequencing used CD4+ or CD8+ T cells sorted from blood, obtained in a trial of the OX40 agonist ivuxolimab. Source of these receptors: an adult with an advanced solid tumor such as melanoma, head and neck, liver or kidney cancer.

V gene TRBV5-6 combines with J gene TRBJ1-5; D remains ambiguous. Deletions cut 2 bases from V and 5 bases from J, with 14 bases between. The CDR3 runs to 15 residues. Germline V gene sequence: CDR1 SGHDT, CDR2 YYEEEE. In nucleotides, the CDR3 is TGTGCCAGCAGCTTAAAAAGAGGCGGCGATCAGCCCCAGCATTTT. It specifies CASSLKRGGDQPQHF.

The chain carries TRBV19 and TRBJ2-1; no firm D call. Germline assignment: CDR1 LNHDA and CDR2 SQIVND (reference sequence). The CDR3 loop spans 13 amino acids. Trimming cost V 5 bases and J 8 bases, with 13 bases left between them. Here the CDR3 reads CASSAPLGHEQFF. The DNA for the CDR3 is TGTGCCAGTAGTGCCCCCCTTGGGCATGAGCAGTTCTTC.

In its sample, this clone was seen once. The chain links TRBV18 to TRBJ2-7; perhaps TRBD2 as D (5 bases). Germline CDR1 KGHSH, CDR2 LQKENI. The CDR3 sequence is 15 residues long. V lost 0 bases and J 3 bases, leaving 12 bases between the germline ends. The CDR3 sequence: CASSPPLGEGYEQYF. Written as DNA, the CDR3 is TGTGCCAGCTCACCACCGCTCGGGGAAGGCTACGAGCAGTACTTC.

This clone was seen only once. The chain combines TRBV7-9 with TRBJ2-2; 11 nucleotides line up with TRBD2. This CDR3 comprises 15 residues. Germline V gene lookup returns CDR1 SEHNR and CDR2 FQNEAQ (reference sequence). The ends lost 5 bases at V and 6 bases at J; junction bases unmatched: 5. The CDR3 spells CASSPLAGAAGELFF. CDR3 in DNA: TGTGCCAGCAGCCCACTAGCGGGAGCGGCCGGGGAGCTGTTTTTT. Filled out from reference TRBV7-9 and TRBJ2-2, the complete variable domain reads DTGVSQNPRHKITKRGQNVTFRCDPISEHNRLYWYRQTLGQGPEFLTYFQNEAQLEKSRLLSDRFSAERPKGSFSTLEIQRTEQGDSAMYLCASSPLAGAAGELFFGEGSRLTVL.

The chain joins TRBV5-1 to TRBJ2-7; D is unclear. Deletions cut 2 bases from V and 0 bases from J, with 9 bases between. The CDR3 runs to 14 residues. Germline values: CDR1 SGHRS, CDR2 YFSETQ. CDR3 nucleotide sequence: TGCGCCAGCAGCTTAGGTTCAGCCTCCTACGAGCAGTACTTC. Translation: CASSLGSASYEQYF.

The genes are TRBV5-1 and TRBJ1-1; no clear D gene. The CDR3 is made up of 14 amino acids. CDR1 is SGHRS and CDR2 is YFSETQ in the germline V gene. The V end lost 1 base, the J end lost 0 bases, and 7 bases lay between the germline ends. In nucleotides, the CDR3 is TGCGCCAGCAGCTTGAAGGGAATGAACACTGAAGCTTTCTTT. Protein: CASSLKGMNTEAFF.

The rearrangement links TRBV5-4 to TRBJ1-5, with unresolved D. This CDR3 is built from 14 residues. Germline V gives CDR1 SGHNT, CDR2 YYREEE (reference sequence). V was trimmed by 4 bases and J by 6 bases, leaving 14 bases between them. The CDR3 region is CASSQRRLPQPQHF. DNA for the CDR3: TGTGCCAGCAGCCAAAGAAGACTCCCTCAGCCCCAGCATTTT.

CDR3 sequence: CASSPTDGYNQPQHF. For the CDR3, the DNA is TGTGCCAGCAGTCCAACCGACGGATACAATCAGCCCCAGCATTTT. The chain is built from TRBV6-5 and TRBJ1-5; D remains ambiguous. Looked up from germline, CDR1 is MNHEY and CDR2 is SVGAGI. The CDR3 consists of 15 residues. V was cut by 5 bases and J by 3 bases, with 14 bases left in between.

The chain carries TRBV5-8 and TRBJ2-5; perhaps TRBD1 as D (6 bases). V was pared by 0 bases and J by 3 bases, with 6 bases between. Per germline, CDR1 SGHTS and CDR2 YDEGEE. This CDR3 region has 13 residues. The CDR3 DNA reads TGTGCCAGCAGCTTGGACAGGGAAGAGACCCAGTACTTC. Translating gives CASSLDREETQYF.

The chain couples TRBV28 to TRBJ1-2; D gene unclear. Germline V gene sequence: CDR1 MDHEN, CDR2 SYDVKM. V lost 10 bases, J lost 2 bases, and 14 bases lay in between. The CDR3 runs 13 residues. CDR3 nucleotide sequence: TGTGCCATCGTAGGTGAAGGGAACTATGGCTACACCTTC. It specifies CAIVGEGNYGYTF.